The 2 T cell receptor beta chains listed next were all sequenced from one sample in a study of metastatic and nonmetastatic thyroid tumors. All patients were untreated before thyroid surgery. TCRdb re-analyzed the PCR reads through MiXCR. The sample records about 24,000 clones, under 30% being singletons. Sample: tumor tissue. The receptors were sampled from a male donor with papillary thyroid cancer or a benign thyroid nodule (not recorded which). Some clones in this sample may be carry-over from other donors' samples.

To note about this clone: The germline gene is not matched at one end of the junction; a read error may be the cause. The chain couples TRBV6-1 to TRBJ2-1; the match to TRBD2 covers 11 bases. The CDR3 totals 16 residues. Looked up from germline, CDR1 is MNHNS and CDR2 is SASEGT. The CDR3 DNA is TGTGCAAGCACCGCGGGACTAGCGGCACCGCACAATGAGCAGTTCTTC. The encoded protein is CASTAGLAAPHNEQFF.

Details on this clone: Given the absence of the conserved phenylalanine or tryptophan at the CDR3 end, a read error is likely. The DNA is omitted, as the CDR3 cannot be located on it reliably, and the CDR3 follows TCRdb's listing. J is TRBJ1-1 and V is TRBV10-3; the tabulated D call, TRBD1, remains unverified against the DNA. The length of the CDR3 is 9 amino acids, counting both ends. CDR1 is ENHRY and CDR2 is SYGVKD in the germline V gene. The CDR3 loop reads CAINLDRGP.